The 21 T cell receptor beta chains below come from one sample, sequenced in a study of T cell clonotyping in hematopoietic cell transplantation. Time point of the sample: recipient sample about 28 days before transplant, after cytoreduction. Sequenced by immunoSEQ multiplex PCR; TCRdb stores in-frame clones only, minus some. Among about 41,000 clones listed, roughly 80% were seen once. Source: peripheral blood mononuclear cells, taken before stem cell transplant. These receptors all come from a man between 60 and 70 years old with myelodysplastic syndrome. Some clones in this sample may be carry-over from other donors' samples.

The gene calls are TRBV6-5 and TRBJ2-6; D unclear. Germline V gene sequence: CDR1 MNHEY, CDR2 SVGAGI. V was clipped by 4 bases and J by 4 bases, with 11 bases between them. The CDR3 totals 15 residues. The CDR3 protein is CASSSRHPGANVLTF. CDR3 bases: TGTGCCAGCAGTTCCCGGCACCCCGGGGCCAACGTCCTGACTTTC.

This chain connects TRBV6-1 to TRBJ2-6; D is perhaps TRBD1 (6 bases). Germline V gene sequence: CDR1 MNHNS, CDR2 SASEGT. The CDR3 totals 15 residues. The V gene lost 6 bases and the J gene lost 1 base, with 10 bases spanning the gap. The CDR3 DNA is TGTGCCAGCAGACCACAGGGTTCTGGGGCCAACGTCCTGACTTTC. This translates into CASRPQGSGANVLTF.

This chain links TRBV27 with TRBJ1-6; no definite D call. The germline CDR1 and CDR2 sequences are MNHEY and SMNVEV (reference sequence). Deletions cut 8 bases from V and 8 bases from J, with 22 bases between. The length of the CDR3 is 16 residues. CDR3 sequence: CASLPTTRNLHSPLHF. The CDR3 nucleotides are TGTGCCAGCTTGCCGACAACCCGCAACCTTCATTCACCCCTCCACTTT.

The rearrangement uses TRBV6-6 and TRBJ2-5, with TRBD1 matching over 10 bases. The CDR3 covers 15 residues. Germline trimming cut 2 bases from V and 3 bases from J; bases unmatched to any gene: 3. Looked up from germline, CDR1 is MNHNY and CDR2 is SVGAGI (reference sequence). The CDR3 nucleotides read TGTGCCAGCAGTTACCCCGGACAGGGGGAAGAGACCCAGTACTTC. Its translation: CASSYPGQGEETQYF.

V gene TRBV28 combines with J gene TRBJ2-2; D not certain. Trimming cost V 5 bases and J 5 bases, with 9 bases left between them. The CDR3 consists of 13 residues. Germline loops: CDR1 MDHEN, CDR2 SYDVKM. The chain's CDR3 is CASSPKWTGELFF. CDR3 DNA: TGTGCCAGCAGTCCGAAATGGACCGGGGAGCTGTTTTTT.

The V call is TRBV6-6, the J call TRBJ2-7; a possible D gene is TRBD1 (6 bases). Looked up from germline, CDR1 is MNHNY and CDR2 is SVGAGI (reference sequence). Between the trimmed V and J ends, which lost 0 bases and 5 bases, there was a span of 14 bases. The CDR3 contains 15 residues. CDR3 in DNA: TGTGCCAGCAGTTACTCATGGACAGTAGTCAACGAGCAGTACTTC. This translates into CASSYSWTVVNEQYF.

This clone was found a few times. The CDR3 loop is CAISERGGSEYTEAFF. In nucleotides, the CDR3 is TGTGCCATCAGTGAGAGGGGAGGAAGTGAGTACACTGAAGCTTTCTTT. The rearrangement joins TRBV10-3 to TRBJ1-1; D is perhaps TRBD1 (5 bases). Trimming removed 2 bases from V and 3 bases from J, with 16 bases in between. Germline lookup yields CDR1 ENHRY and CDR2 SYGVKD. CDR3 length: 16 amino acids.

The chain recombines TRBV4-1 with TRBJ1-4; no reliable D call. Germline assignment: CDR1 MGHRA and CDR2 YSYEKL. V gave up 0 bases and J gave up 8 bases, with 16 bases separating them. The length of the CDR3 is 16 residues. This CDR3 reads CASSQEGGKAGEKLFF. CDR3 DNA sequence: TGCGCCAGCAGCCAAGAAGGCGGAAAAGCGGGCGAAAAACTGTTTTTT.

The chain links TRBV6-5 to TRBJ1-5, with D possibly being TRBD1 (6 bases). This CDR3 has 16 residues. Trimming removed 4 bases at V and 4 bases at J, with 17 bases between. Germline lookup yields CDR1 MNHEY and CDR2 SVGAGI. CDR3 amino acids: CASSSLRTGTNQPQHF. The CDR3 DNA follows: TGTGCCAGCAGTTCCCTAAGGACCGGGACAAATCAGCCCCAGCATTTT.

This chain uses TRBV7-8 with TRBJ1-1; D might be TRBD1 (5 bases). Germline V gene data show CDR1 as SGHVS and CDR2 as FQNEAQ. The CDR3 length is 14 residues. The V end lost 0 bases, the J end lost 5 bases, and 10 bases lay between the germline ends. The CDR3 loop reads CASSLAGVGTEAFF. CDR3 sequence (DNA): TGTGCCAGCAGCTTAGCGGGGGTGGGGACTGAAGCTTTCTTT. Full variable domain (outside the CDR3, taken from reference TRBV7-8 and TRBJ1-1): GAGVSQSPRYKVAKRGQDVALRCDPISGHVSLFWYQQALGQGPEFLTYFQNEAQLDKSGLPSDRFFAERPEGSVSTLKIQRTQQEDSAVYLCASSLAGVGTEAFFGQGTRLTVV.

The rearrangement uses TRBV6-6 and TRBJ2-3; D not resolved. CDR1 and CDR2 (germline): MNHNY, SVGAGI (reference sequence). The CDR3 consists of 11 residues. V was cut by 6 bases and J by 10 bases, with 11 bases left in between. The DNA for the CDR3 is TGTGCCAGCAGCCACCTTAGATCGCAGTATTTT. As protein: CASSHLRSQYF.

The chain combines TRBV30 with TRBJ1-4; TRBD1 might be the D (5 bases). The germline V gene has CDR1 GTSNPN and CDR2 SVGIG (reference sequence). The CDR3 sequence is 12 residues long. V lost 4 bases to trimming and J lost 6 bases, with 9 bases between them. The CDR3 sequence: CAWTGSHEKLFF. CDR3 in DNA: TGTGCCTGGACAGGGTCACATGAAAAACTGTTTTTT.

The chain employs TRBV2 and TRBJ1-6; 7 nucleotides align to TRBD1. The trim removed 4 bases at V and 7 bases at J, leaving 4 bases unmatched. Per germline, CDR1 SNHLY and CDR2 FYNNEI. The CDR3 is 14 amino acids. CDR3 region: CASSVDRVNSPLHF. CDR3 sequence (DNA): TGTGCCAGCAGTGTCGACAGGGTCAATTCACCCCTCCACTTT.

The CDR3 reads CASIPAGALIEQFF. Here the CDR3 DNA reads TGTGCCAGCATCCCGGCAGGGGCCCTAATTGAGCAGTTCTTC. This chain joins TRBV6-1 and TRBJ2-1; D is possibly TRBD1 (6 bases). Trimming stripped 7 bases from V and 9 bases from J, with 19 bases between. This CDR3 is built from 14 residues. The germline CDR1 and CDR2 sequences are MNHNS and SASEGT.

This clone was found once. V is TRBV11-2 and J is TRBJ2-5; D uncertain. The length of the CDR3 is 16 residues. The germline V gene encodes CDR1 SGHAT and CDR2 FQNNGV. The V and J ends lost 5 bases and 5 bases respectively, with 21 bases between them. CDR3 DNA sequence: TGTGCCAGCAGCCCCGTCCCCAAGGTATTAGGCGAGACCCAGTACTTC. Its translation is CASSPVPKVLGETQYF.

The sample holds a few counts of this clone. This chain joins TRBV28 and TRBJ1-5, with TRBD1 identical over 11 bases. Germline V gene lookup returns CDR1 MDHEN and CDR2 SYDVKM. V shed 4 bases and J 0 bases; nucleotides not matched to a gene: 8. CDR3 length equals 18 residues. Here the CDR3 DNA reads TGTGCCAGCAGTTCCACGAGGACAGGGGGCTTTAGCAATCAGCCCCAGCATTTT. Amino acid sequence: CASSSTRTGGFSNQPQHF.

The rearrangement uses TRBV7-8 and TRBJ1-1; D is possibly TRBD1 (5 bases). Germline V gives CDR1 SGHVS, CDR2 FQNEAQ. V dropped 1 base and J dropped 0 bases, with 9 bases sitting between them. This CDR3 region has 15 residues. Written as DNA, the CDR3 is TGTGCCAGCAGCTTAGTTACAGGAATGAACACTGAAGCTTTCTTT. It translates to CASSLVTGMNTEAFF.

CDR3 sequence reads: CASSWTGTSSYNEQFF. CDR3 coding DNA: TGCGCCAGCAGCTGGACCGGGACTAGCTCCTACAATGAGCAGTTCTTC. This sequence joins TRBV5-1 and TRBJ2-1; 8 bases match TRBD2. The CDR3 extends over 16 amino acids. V lost 3 bases to trimming and J lost 0 bases; unmatched junction nucleotides: 5. Per germline, CDR1 SGHRS and CDR2 YFSETQ.

J is TRBJ2-7 and V is TRBV5-5; 8 nucleotides line up with TRBD2. Trimming took 2 bases from V and 7 from J; bases not matched to a gene: 8. Germline V gene data show CDR1 as SGHKS and CDR2 as YYEKEE (reference sequence). The length of the CDR3 is 14 residues. CDR3 DNA sequence: TGTGCCAGCAGCTTTACGGGGGGGCAGTCGGAGCAGTACTTC. Protein: CASSFTGGQSEQYF.

This clone occurred a few times. At one of its ends the junction is not consistent with the germline gene, which may arise from a read error. CDR3 residues: CASSFGQGAYNEQFF. The CDR3 coding sequence is TGTGCTAGCAGCTTCGGCCAGGGGGCATACAATGAGCAGTTCTTC. The chain recombines TRBV7-7 with TRBJ2-1, with 8 bases matching TRBD1. CDR1 and CDR2 (germline): SSHAT, FNYEAQ (reference sequence). The CDR3 spans 15 residues.

The V and J genes are TRBV4-2 and TRBJ2-6; D is possibly TRBD1 (6 bases). Looked up from germline, CDR1 is LGHNA and CDR2 is YNFKEQ. The V and J ends lost 2 bases and 0 bases respectively, with 14 bases between them. The CDR3 has 18 residues. In DNA, the CDR3 is TGTGCCAGCAGCCAACATGGACAGTCCCTCTCTGGGGCCAACGTCCTGACTTTC. Protein product: CASSQHGQSLSGANVLTF.